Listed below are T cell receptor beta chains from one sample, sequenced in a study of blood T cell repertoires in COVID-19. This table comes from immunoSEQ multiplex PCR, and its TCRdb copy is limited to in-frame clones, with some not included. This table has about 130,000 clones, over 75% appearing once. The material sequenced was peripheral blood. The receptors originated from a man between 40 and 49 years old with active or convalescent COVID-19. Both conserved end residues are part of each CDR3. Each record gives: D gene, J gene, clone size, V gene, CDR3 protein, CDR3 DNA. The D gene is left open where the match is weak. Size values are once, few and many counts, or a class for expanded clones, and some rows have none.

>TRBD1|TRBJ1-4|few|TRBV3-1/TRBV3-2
CASSQGQGTGRGGKLFF
TGTGCCAGCAGCCAGGGACAGGGAACAGGGAGAGGCGGAAAACTGTTTTTT
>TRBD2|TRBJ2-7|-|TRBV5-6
CASSGGLAVSYEQYF
TGTGCCAGCAGCGGGGGACTAGCGGTCTCCTACGAGCAGTACTTC
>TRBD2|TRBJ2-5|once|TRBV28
CASSRGLAGGETQYF
TGTGCCAGCAGTCGGGGACTAGCGGGGGGAGAGACCCAGTACTTC
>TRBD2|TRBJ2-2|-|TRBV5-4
CASSLGGGAGTGELFF
TGTGCCAGCAGCTTGGGCGGGGGGGCCGGCACCGGGGAGCTGTTTTTT
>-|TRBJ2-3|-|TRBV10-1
CASSGPEPVPVYTDTQYF
TGCGCCAGCAGTGGACCGGAGCCCGTCCCTGTATACACAGATACGCAGTATTTT
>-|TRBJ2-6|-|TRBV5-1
CASSRIPGGYDGANVLTF
TGCGCCAGCAGCCGAATTCCAGGGGGGTATGATGGGGCCAACGTCCTGACTTTC
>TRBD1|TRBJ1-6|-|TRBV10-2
CASSVRPGQGSPLHF
TGCGCCAGCAGTGTTCGCCCGGGACAGGGGAGCCCCCTCCACTTT
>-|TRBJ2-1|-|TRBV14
CASSSQSSDNEQFF
TGTGCCAGCAGCTCCCAGTCCTCAGACAATGAGCAGTTCTTC
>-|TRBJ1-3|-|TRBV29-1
CSVRDIGNTIYF
TGCAGCGTTCGAGACATAGGAAACACCATATATTTT
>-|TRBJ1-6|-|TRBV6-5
CASSYRQSSYNSPLHF
TGTGCCAGCAGTTACCGACAGAGCTCCTATAATTCACCCCTCCACTTT
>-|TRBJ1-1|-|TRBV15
CATSAGGMNTEAFF
TGTGCCACCAGCGCTGGGGGCATGAACACTGAAGCTTTCTTT
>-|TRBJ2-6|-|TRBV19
CASRDTSGANVLTF
TGTGCCAGTAGGGACACCTCTGGGGCCAACGTCCTGACTTTC
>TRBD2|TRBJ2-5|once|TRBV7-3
CASSSGTSPETQYF
TGTGCCAGCAGCTCAGGGACTAGCCCAGAGACCCAGTACTTC
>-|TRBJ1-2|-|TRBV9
CASSLQGHTNYGYTF
TGTGCCAGCAGCCTCCAGGGACACACTAACTATGGCTACACCTTC
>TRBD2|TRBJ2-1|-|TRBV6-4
CASANARGRAGGSYNEQFF
TGTGCCAGCGCCAACGCGAGGGGTAGAGCGGGGGGGTCCTACAATGAGCAGTTCTTC
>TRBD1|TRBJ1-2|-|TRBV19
CASRRQDRATYGYTF
TGTGCCAGTCGAAGGCAGGACAGGGCCACCTATGGCTACACCTTC
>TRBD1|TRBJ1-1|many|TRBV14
CASSPGQANTEAFF
TGTGCCAGCAGCCCCGGACAGGCGAACACTGAAGCTTTCTTT
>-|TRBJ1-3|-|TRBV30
CAWTVGNTIYF
TGTGCCTGGACCGTGGGAAACACCATATATTTT
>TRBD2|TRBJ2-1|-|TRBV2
CASSARLAGGHEQFF
TGTGCCAGCAGTGCGAGGCTAGCGGGGGGCCATGAGCAGTTCTTC
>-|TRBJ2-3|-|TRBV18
CASSPIVTDTQYF
TGTGCCAGCTCACCTATTGTCACAGATACGCAGTATTTT
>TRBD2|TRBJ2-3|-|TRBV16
CASSPGRGITDTQYF
TGTGCCAGCAGCCCCGGGAGGGGCATCACAGATACGCAGTATTTT
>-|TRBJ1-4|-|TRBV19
CASTLGAGYSATNEKLFF
TGTGCCAGTACCCTGGGGGCAGGATACTCCGCAACTAATGAAAAACTGTTTTTT
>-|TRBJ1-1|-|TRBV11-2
CASSLGASRGKARAFF
TGTGCCAGCAGCTTAGGGGCCTCCCGGGGGAAGGCCAGAGCTTTCTTT
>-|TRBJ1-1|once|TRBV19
CASSTGVGVRTEAFF
TGTGCCAGTAGTACGGGTGTCGGGGTACGAACTGAAGCTTTCTTT
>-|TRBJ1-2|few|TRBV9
CASSVAGSGGGYTF
TGTGCCAGCAGCGTGGCGGGCTCCGGTGGGGGCTACACCTTC
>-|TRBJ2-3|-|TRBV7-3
CASSLAAGIDTQYF
TGTGCCAGCAGCTTAGCAGCGGGTATAGATACGCAGTATTTT
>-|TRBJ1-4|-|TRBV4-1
CASSQRHRRGSGEKLFF
TGCGCCAGCAGCCAACGACATCGGAGGGGTTCGGGTGAAAAACTGTTTTTT
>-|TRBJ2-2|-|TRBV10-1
CASSEGGIPTGELFF
TGCGCCAGCAGTGAGGGCGGCATACCCACCGGGGAGCTGTTTTTT
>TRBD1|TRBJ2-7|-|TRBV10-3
CAISGREGQGSESYEQYF
TGTGCCATCAGTGGACGGGAGGGACAGGGGTCCGAATCCTATGAGCAGTACTTC
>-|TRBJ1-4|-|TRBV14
CASSQARGGFEKLFF
TGTGCCAGCAGCCAAGCGCGGGGGGGCTTTGAAAAACTGTTTTTT
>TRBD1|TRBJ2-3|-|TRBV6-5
CASRIQGGTDTQYF
TGTGCCAGCAGGATACAGGGGGGCACAGATACGCAGTATTTT
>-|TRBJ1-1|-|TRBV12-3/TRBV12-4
CASRWGGSTEAFF
TGTGCCAGCAGGTGGGGAGGGAGCACTGAAGCTTTCTTT